This TCR beta chain was sequenced in a study of cytomegalovirus exposure and HLA in healthy donors. Study background: Both the roughly 120 validation repertoires and the roughly 620 first-cohort repertoires used the same platform, as reported by a later analysis.

With respect to this clone: Its antigen is still unknown.

Repertoires were generated with immunoSEQ multiplex PCR, while TCRdb's copy carries only in-frame clones and drops some. The repertoire holds over 150,000 clones, 75% to 90% seen once, with approximately 20% in the top ten. The study's findings and limits: The authors listed over 150 TCR beta chains as cytomegalovirus-associated. It was reported that the classifier diagnosed cytomegalovirus status with high specificity and sensitivity in both the original and validation cohorts. First-cohort TCR clusters tended to co-occur in the 120 or so validation repertoires, a later analysis found.

The CDR3 is 16 residues long. The germline V gene has CDR1 MNHNY and CDR2 SVGAGI (reference sequence). V lost 7 bases to trimming and J lost 1 base; unmatched junction nucleotides: 11. Sample: PBMCs. This chain joins TRBV6-6 and TRBJ1-2; TRBD1 agrees at 8 bases. This clonotype was obtained from a man younger than 30 in good health and CMV-seropositive. The CDR3 protein is CASNQWTGKLNYGYTF. The CDR3 DNA follows: TGTGCCAGCAATCAGTGGACAGGGAAACTTAACTATGGCTACACCTTC.